What follows are 20 T cell receptor beta chains derived from one specimen sequenced in a study of blood T cells in healthy people across ages. A second PCR, run for roughly 7 to 12 cycles, used a sample-barcoded 5' primer plus a J-beta primer mix. TCRdb fed the 5' RACE reads into MiXCR, producing one record per CDR3 protein. The table has almost 1 million distinct CDR3 sequences, about 53% seen once; the top ten hold about 21%. Sequenced: blood. These receptors all stem from a woman aged 60-75 years in good health.

This clonotype appeared many times. The V gene is TRBV2, the J gene TRBJ2-5, with D perhaps TRBD2 (6 bases). V lost 5 bases and J 5 bases, leaving 15 bases between the germline ends. The CDR3 covers 14 residues. The germline gives CDR1 SNHLY, CDR2 FYNNEI. CDR3 amino acids: CASSRLGAGETQYF. CDR3 DNA: TGTGCCAGCAGTCGACTAGGGGCGGGGGAGACCCAGTACTTC.

V usage is TRBV4-1 and J usage is TRBJ2-1; 8 nucleotides line up with TRBD1. Germline V gene lookup returns CDR1 MGHRA and CDR2 YSYEKL. The V and J ends lost 2 bases and 4 bases, in that order; junction bases with no gene match: 7. The CDR3 runs 16 residues. For the CDR3, the DNA is TGCGCCAGCAGCCAACCTCGGGACAGGAGGTACAATGAGCAGTTCTTC. Its protein is CASSQPRDRRYNEQFF.

This clonotype is a singleton in its sample. The genes are TRBV2 and TRBJ1-1; TRBD1 aligns across 8 bases. This CDR3 contains 15 residues. The V gene's germline CDR1 is SNHLY and CDR2 FYNNEI. Trimming took 5 bases from V and 5 from J; bases not matched to a gene: 10. CDR3 region: CASSPRTGLGTEAFF. The DNA of the CDR3 is TGTGCCAGCAGTCCCAGGACAGGGTTGGGTACTGAAGCTTTCTTT.

The chain joins TRBV20-1 to TRBJ1-2, with 10 bases aligning to TRBD1. CDR1 and CDR2 (germline): DFQATT, SNEGSKA (reference sequence). The CDR3 length is 13 residues. J lost 5 bases, V lost 7 bases, and 7 bases had no gene match. The CDR3 region has the DNA TGCAGTGTTCGGACAGGGGGAGGGTATGGCTACACCTTC. It yields the protein CSVRTGGGYGYTF.

This chain uses TRBV29-1 with TRBJ2-3; D unclear. The V end lost 5 bases, the J end lost 3 bases, and 12 bases lay between the germline ends. From germline, CDR1 is SQVTM and CDR2 ANQGSEA. CDR3 length: 13 amino acids. In DNA, the CDR3 is TGCAGCGTTCTTGGCGGAACTACAGATACGCAGTATTTT. Translated: CSVLGGTTDTQYF.

The genes are TRBV7-2 and TRBJ2-4, with D perhaps matching TRBD2 (7 bases). Germline V gene lookup returns CDR1 SGHTA and CDR2 FQGNSA. V shed 2 bases and J shed 7 bases, with 27 bases lying between them. This CDR3 has 19 amino acids. The CDR3 is CASSLSPHFSRGRENIQYF. The CDR3 DNA is TGTGCCAGCAGCTTAAGCCCCCATTTCTCGCGGGGGCGTGAGAACATTCAGTACTTC.

There are a few counts of this clonotype. The chain combines TRBV7-9 with TRBJ2-4, with D uncertain. The DNA end favors TRBJ2-5, so the J call may be wrong. The CDR3 loop spans 14 amino acids. Germline lookup yields CDR1 SEHNR and CDR2 FQNEAQ (reference sequence). CDR3 nucleotides: TGTGCCAGCAGCCCGCGGTTGAGCAGGGAGACCCAGTACTTC. The encoded protein is CASSPRLSRETQYF.

This chain links TRBV29-1 with TRBJ2-2, with 8 positions matching TRBD2. This CDR3 comprises 14 residues. CDR1 and CDR2 from the germline V gene are SQVTM and ANQGSEA. The V segment lost 7 bases and the J segment 4 bases; nucleotides outside the gene matches: 8. In DNA form, the CDR3 reads TGCAGCGGTAGGGTAGCGGGATCCACCGGGGAGCTGTTTTTT. Translation: CSGRVAGSTGELFF.

The sample holds a few counts of this clonotype. The chain recombines TRBV28 with TRBJ1-2, with unresolved D. The germline V gene encodes CDR1 MDHEN and CDR2 SYDVKM. V lost 5 bases and J 1 base, leaving 2 bases between the germline ends. The CDR3 sequence is 11 residues long. CDR3 in amino acids: CASSINYGYTF. Here the CDR3 DNA reads TGTGCCAGCAGTATTAACTATGGCTACACCTTC.

This clonotype was counted at least ten times. The gene calls are TRBV4-1 and TRBJ1-4; possibly TRBD1 for D (5 bases). V was pared by 1 base and J by 5 bases, with 17 bases between. This CDR3 comprises 17 residues. Germline loops: CDR1 MGHRA, CDR2 YSYEKL. The CDR3 bases are TGCGCCAGCAGCCAAGTGTCGGGGCGGGGGGTAAATGAAAAACTGTTTTTT. Encoded protein: CASSQVSGRGVNEKLFF.

This sequence joins TRBV18 and TRBJ2-7, with D perhaps matching TRBD1 (5 bases). Trimming removed 4 bases at V and 0 bases at J, with 16 bases between. The germline V gene encodes CDR1 KGHSH and CDR2 LQKENI. The CDR3 is 16 amino acids. The CDR3 spells CASSRRTGESSYEQYF. The CDR3 DNA follows: TGTGCCAGCTCACGACGTACAGGCGAAAGCTCCTACGAGCAGTACTTC. Together with reference TRBV18 and TRBJ2-7, the CDR3 gives the full variable domain: NAGVMQNPRHLVRRRGQEARLRCSPMKGHSHVYWYRQLPEEGLKFMVYLQKENIIDESGMPKERFSAEFPKEGPSILRIQQVVRGDSAAYFCASSRRTGESSYEQYFGPGTRLTVT.

In its sample, this clonotype was seen a few times. The genes are TRBV7-9 and TRBJ2-4, with 8 positions matching TRBD2. The end of the DNA is better explained by TRBJ2-7, so the J call may be wrong. Per the germline V gene, CDR1 is SEHNR and CDR2 is FQNEAQ (reference sequence). This CDR3 is 15 amino acids long. The CDR3 loop is CASSLTGTSFDEQYF. Here the CDR3 DNA reads TGTGCCAGCAGCTTGACCGGGACTAGTTTCGACGAGCAGTACTTC.

The rearrangement joins TRBV3-1 to TRBJ2-7; D tentatively fits TRBD1 or TRBD2 (5 bases each). The V end was cut by 3 bases, the J end by 4 bases, with 16 bases between. Germline V lookup: CDR1 LGHDT, CDR2 YNNKEL (reference sequence). The CDR3 consists of 15 residues. The chain's CDR3 is CASSHPGTSLYEQYF. The CDR3 DNA follows: TGTGCCAGCAGCCACCCCGGGACCTCCCTTTACGAGCAGTACTTC.

The chain carries TRBV25-1 and TRBJ1-4; possible D gene TRBD1, 5 bases. V lost 8 bases to trimming and J lost 7 bases, with 14 bases between them. CDR1 is MGHDK, CDR2 SYGVNS, per germline. CDR3 length: 13 residues. Here the CDR3 reads CASRGFGFEKLFF. CDR3 bases: TGTGCCAGCCGGGGGTTCGGGTTTGAAAAACTGTTTTTT.

The chain combines TRBV7-2 with TRBJ2-4, with a possible D match to TRBD2 (6 bases). The CDR3 extends over 14 amino acids. The V end was cut by 5 bases, the J end by 6 bases, with 14 bases between. CDR1 and CDR2 (germline): SGHTA, FQGNSA. The DNA of the CDR3 is TGTGCCAGCAGCCCTCAGGCGGGGATAAACATTCAGTACTTC. Translating gives CASSPQAGINIQYF.

The chain is built from TRBV5-6 and TRBJ2-1, with D unclear. The length of the CDR3 is 17 residues. Germline CDR1 SGHDT, CDR2 YYEEEE. V dropped 2 bases and J dropped 9 bases, with 24 bases sitting between them. The CDR3, as DNA: TGTGCCAGCAGCTTTCCCCCCCGGGCGCCCCAGTGGGGTGAGCAGTTCTTC. Encoded protein: CASSFPPRAPQWGEQFF. The whole variable domain, filled in from reference TRBV5-6 and TRBJ2-1, reads DAGVTQSPTHLIKTRGQQVTLRCSPKSGHDTVSWYQQALGQGPQFIFQYYEEEERQRGNFPDRFSGHQFPNYSSELNVNALLLGDSALYLCASSFPPRAPQWGEQFFGPGTRLTVL.

This clonotype occurred a few times. The chain links TRBV28 to TRBJ1-2; TRBD1 might be the D (6 bases). The CDR3 loop spans 15 amino acids. The germline V gene has CDR1 MDHEN and CDR2 SYDVKM. V lost 2 bases to trimming and J lost 5 bases, with 15 bases between them. As DNA, the CDR3 is TGTGCCAGCAGTTTAATCAGCCAGGGGCCATATGGCTACACCTTC. As protein: CASSLISQGPYGYTF.

V and J are TRBV12-3 or TRBV12-4 and TRBJ2-1, with 10 bases aligning to TRBD2. The CDR3 runs 15 residues. V shed 6 bases and J 10 bases; nucleotides not matched to a gene: 12. Here the CDR3 reads CASRQAGGKGAEQFF. In DNA, the CDR3 is TGTGCCAGCAGGCAAGCGGGAGGGAAAGGGGCCGAGCAGTTCTTC.

The V call is TRBV7-2, the J call TRBJ2-3; 10 bases line up with TRBD2. V lost 7 bases, J lost 4 bases, and 8 bases stayed unmatched. The germline V gene encodes CDR1 SGHTA and CDR2 FQGNSA. The CDR3 covers 15 residues. The CDR3 region is CASIPSGSNADTQYF. CDR3 coding DNA: TGTGCCAGCATCCCTAGCGGGAGTAACGCAGATACGCAGTATTTT. Using reference TRBV7-2 and TRBJ2-3 for the parts outside the CDR3, the full variable domain is GAGVSQSPSNKVTEKGKDVELRCDPISGHTALYWYRQSLGQGLEFLIYFQGNSAPDKSGLPSDRFSAERTGGSVSTLTIQRTQQEDSAVYLCASIPSGSNADTQYFGPGTRLTVL.

The gene calls are TRBV29-1 and TRBJ2-5; 9 bases line up with TRBD1. The CDR3 consists of 14 residues. The junction had 15 bases not matched to a gene; V was cut back by 5 bases and J by 11 bases. Germline CDR1 is SQVTM and CDR2 is ANQGSEA. The DNA for the CDR3 is TGCAGCGTTTTCGGACAGGGGTCTTCCTACGGGCAGTACTTC. It codes for CSVFGQGSSYGQYF.